These 22 T cell receptor beta chains came from one sample sequenced in a study of CD8 T cells in ankylosing spondylitis (dated by TCRdb to 2016 to 2017). Their antigen targets remain unknown. Results the study describes overall, beyond this receptor: Blood from ankylosing spondylitis patients appeared to be characterized by a TCR beta motif composed of eight or nine highly homologous amino acid variants.

Libraries were prepared through 5' RACE. Sequencing was performed on an Illumina HiSeq 2500. In-frame beta chains were kept once TCRdb had trimmed the public reads at Q25 with fastp and called clones with MiXCR. Entries are consolidated by CDR3 protein sequence, retaining the most common genes and DNA. The sample has a few hundred thousand distinct CDR3 sequences on record, around 8% of them singletons. The ten largest clones add up to 13% to 15% of the sample. The material sequenced was blood, either unsorted or a sorted T cell fraction (not recorded which). Source of these receptors: a male donor with ankylosing spondylitis.

This clonotype occurred many times. The chain combines TRBV24-1 with TRBJ2-3; D not resolved. Trimming cost V 1 base and J 2 bases, with 12 bases left between them. The germline CDR1 and CDR2 sequences are KGHDR and SFDVKD. The CDR3 contains 16 residues. The CDR3 DNA reads TGTGCCACCAGTGATTTCATGGAGCCCGACACAGATACGCAGTATTTT. It is translated as CATSDFMEPDTDTQYF.

The J gene is TRBJ2-2, the V gene TRBV12-5, with 7 bases aligning to TRBD1. V lost 7 bases to trimming and J lost 0 bases; unmatched junction nucleotides: 5. Germline V gives CDR1 LGHNT, CDR2 FRNRAP. This CDR3 spans 15 amino acids. CDR3 region: CASARDSSNTGELFF. DNA of the CDR3: TGTGCTAGTGCCAGGGACAGTTCGAACACCGGGGAGCTGTTTTTT.

This clonotype has a handful of counts. This chain uses TRBV7-3 with TRBJ2-1, with 10 bases matching TRBD2. Trimming removed 6 bases from V and 8 bases from J; junction bases left unmatched: 10. Germline V gives CDR1 SGHTA, CDR2 FQGTGA. The CDR3 runs to 15 residues. The CDR3 here is CASSVSGRASDEQFF. The CDR3 nucleotides read TGTGCCAGCAGTGTAAGCGGGAGGGCGTCGGATGAGCAGTTCTTC.

In its sample, this clonotype was seen many times. The CDR3 coding sequence is TGCGCCAGCAGCCAAGGCGGGATCCGAACTCAGAGCACTGAAGCTTTCTTT. It encodes CASSQGGIRTQSTEAFF. The chain links TRBV4-1 to TRBJ1-1; D gene uncertain. Germline values: CDR1 MGHRA, CDR2 YSYEKL. Trimming left V 1 base short and J 4 bases short, with 19 bases between. This CDR3 has 17 amino acids.

The CDR3 DNA reads as TGTGCCACCTCTGGGGAGGGCCTTTCCTACAATGAGCAGTTCTTC. Protein sequence: CATSGEGLSYNEQFF. This sequence joins TRBV15 and TRBJ2-1; TRBD2 matches 7 bases. The junction had 8 bases not matched to a gene; V was cut back by 8 bases and J by 1 base. Germline CDR1 is LNHNV and CDR2 is YYDKDF (reference sequence). This CDR3 has 15 amino acids. Full variable domain (rest looked up from reference TRBV15 and TRBJ2-1): DAMVIQNPRYQVTQFGKPVTLSCSQTLNHNVMYWYQQKSSQAPKLLFHYYDKDFNNEADTPDNFQSRRPNTSFCFLDIRSPGLGDTAMYLCATSGEGLSYNEQFFGPGTRLTVL.

A few counts support this clonotype. This rearrangement joins TRBV25-1 to TRBJ2-5; TRBD2 matches at 8 bases. CDR1 MGHDK and CDR2 SYGVNS come from the germline V gene. This CDR3 has 16 amino acids. The V segment lost 1 base and the J segment 3 bases; nucleotides outside the gene matches: 7. The CDR3 is CASSEFVAGLEETQYF. CDR3 coding DNA: TGTGCCAGCAGTGAATTCGTAGCGGGGCTAGAAGAGACCCAGTACTTC.

This clonotype was recorded many times. This chain joins TRBV29-1 and TRBJ2-7, with 11 bases aligning to TRBD2. After removal of 3 bases from V and 2 bases from J, the junction contained 3 bases not matched to a gene. CDR1 and CDR2 (germline): SQVTM, ANQGSEA. This CDR3 region has 14 residues. CDR3 protein: CSVEGTSGTYEQYF. The CDR3 DNA is TGCAGCGTTGAGGGGACTAGCGGAACCTACGAGCAGTACTTC.

The table lists this clonotype with a few counts. The V call is TRBV12-3 or TRBV12-4, the J call TRBJ2-4, with D hard to call. The CDR3 runs to 14 residues. Trimming left V 8 bases short and J 0 bases short, with 11 bases between. The chain's CDR3 is CASAVYLAKNIQYF. In DNA, the CDR3 is TGTGCCAGCGCCGTTTACTTAGCCAAAAACATTCAGTACTTC.

This CDR3 is CASRRLGQGWTQYF. CDR3 in DNA: TGTGCCAGCAGGCGACTCGGACAGGGGTGGACCCAGTACTTC. This rearrangement joins TRBV2 to TRBJ2-5, with 9 bases fitting TRBD1. This CDR3 region has 14 residues. V was pared by 6 bases and J by 7 bases, with 9 bases of the junction left unmatched. Germline CDR1 is SNHLY and CDR2 is FYNNEI.

The chain links TRBV5-1 to TRBJ2-2, with TRBD1 matching 7 bases. The CDR3 extends over 15 amino acids. CDR1 and CDR2 (germline): SGHRS, YFSETQ. The V gene end was trimmed by 1 base and the J gene end by 5 bases; junction bases not matched to a gene: 5. The CDR3 DNA reads TGCGCCAGCAGCTTGCGGGGACAGCTAACCGGGGAGCTGTTTTTT. It yields the protein CASSLRGQLTGELFF.

This clonotype was counted a few times. The chain has TRBV12-3 or TRBV12-4 and TRBJ2-7, with 7 bases fitting TRBD2. The CDR3 extends over 15 amino acids. J lost 1 base, V lost 5 bases, and 8 bases had no gene match. CDR3 nucleotide sequence: TGTGCCAGCAGTCCCGGGGGAGCGGGGTCCTACGAGCAGTACTTC. This encodes CASSPGGAGSYEQYF.

At least ten counts were recorded for this clonotype. This chain links TRBV7-9 with TRBJ1-2; D gene ambiguous. The CDR3 loop spans 14 amino acids. V was shortened by 3 bases and J by 6 bases, with 14 bases between the two germline ends. CDR1 SEHNR and CDR2 FQNEAQ come from the germline V gene (reference sequence). Written as DNA, the CDR3 is TGTGCCAGCAGCTTGGCGGGAGAAGGGAATGGCTACACCTTC. Residues: CASSLAGEGNGYTF.

The gene calls are TRBV6-2 or TRBV6-3 and TRBJ1-5, with no clear D. The CDR3 is 14 residues long. In germline, CDR1 is MNHEY, CDR2 SVGEGT. V shed 2 bases and J shed 9 bases, with 14 bases lying between them. This CDR3 reads CASSYGSHRLPQHF. The DNA of the CDR3 is TGTGCCAGCAGTTACGGGAGTCACCGACTGCCCCAGCATTTT.

This clonotype showed up just a few times. The chain carries TRBV4-1 and TRBJ1-4; a possible D gene is TRBD1 (5 bases). The germline V and J ends were trimmed by 3 bases and 2 bases, with 22 bases remaining between them. This CDR3 region has 19 residues. CDR1 and CDR2 from the germline V gene are MGHRA and YSYEKL. CDR3 sequence reads: CASSHFPGSIHSTNEKLFF. The CDR3 nucleotides read TGCGCCAGCAGCCACTTTCCAGGGAGCATTCATTCGACTAATGAAAAACTGTTTTTT.

This clonotype was seen only a few times. The gene calls are TRBV9 and TRBJ2-3, with unresolved D. The CDR3 covers 15 residues. Trimming took off 2 bases at V and 2 bases at J, with 12 bases between the two ends. Germline loops: CDR1 SGDLS, CDR2 YYNGEE. The CDR3 coding sequence is TGTGCCAGCAGCGTGACCCGGCGGTCCACAGATACGCAGTATTTT. Its protein is CASSVTRRSTDTQYF.

This clonotype was seen a few times. In DNA form, the CDR3 reads TGTGCCAGCAGCATCAGGGACGCTTACGAGCAGTACTTC. It encodes CASSIRDAYEQYF. The chain recombines TRBV27 with TRBJ2-7, with D possibly called TRBD1 or TRBD2 (5 bases each). V was clipped by 6 bases and J by 4 bases, with 13 bases between them. The CDR3 totals 13 residues. Germline loops: CDR1 MNHEY, CDR2 SMNVEV (reference sequence).

This clonotype appeared many times. The chain is built from TRBV12-3 or TRBV12-4 and TRBJ2-1; D call uncertain. The CDR3 is made up of 12 amino acids. Between the trimmed V and J ends, which lost 1 base and 6 bases, there was a span of 4 bases. The CDR3, as DNA: TGTGCCAGCAGTTTAGAAATCAATGAGCAGTTCTTC. It translates to CASSLEINEQFF.

This clonotype was observed many times. The rearrangement joins TRBV7-6 to TRBJ2-3; tentatively, D is TRBD2 (5 bases). The CDR3 covers 12 residues. Germline V CDR1 and CDR2: SGHVS, FNYEAQ. V was pared by 3 bases and J by 7 bases, with 8 bases between. The CDR3 DNA follows: TGTGCCAGCAGCTTTCGGGGTCATACGCAGTATTTT. This encodes CASSFRGHTQYF.

The chain recombines TRBV3-1 with TRBJ2-2; maybe TRBD1 (6 bases). This CDR3 has 15 amino acids. Between the trimmed V and J ends, which lost 1 base and 8 bases, there was a span of 14 bases. CDR1 and CDR2 (germline): LGHDT, YNNKEL (reference sequence). CDR3 sequence: CASSQGTAHLGELFF. For the CDR3, the DNA is TGTGCCAGCAGCCAAGGGACAGCCCACCTTGGGGAGCTGTTTTTT.

In this sample, this clonotype turned up once. The chain couples TRBV27 to TRBJ1-2; 7 positions match TRBD1. The germline gives CDR1 MNHEY, CDR2 SMNVEV (reference sequence). This CDR3 spans 13 amino acids. V lost 8 bases, J lost 3 bases, and 6 bases stayed unmatched. CDR3 residues: CASGDSWYYGYTF. CDR3 coding DNA: TGTGCCAGCGGGGACAGCTGGTACTATGGCTACACCTTC.

The rearrangement uses TRBV15 and TRBJ2-7, with D possibly matching TRBD1 (6 bases). The CDR3 is 16 amino acids. Trimming shortened V by 0 bases and J by 2 bases, and 14 bases separated the two germline ends. CDR1 and CDR2 (germline): LNHNV, YYDKDF (reference sequence). The CDR3 nucleotides read TGTGCCACCAGCAGAGATCTGGACAGTACCACCTACGAGCAGTACTTC. Its translation: CATSRDLDSTTYEQYF.

With respect to this clonotype: One junction end does not reproduce the germline sequence, and a read error may be involved. The chain uses TRBV12-3 or TRBV12-4 and TRBJ1-5; 8 bases map to TRBD1. CDR3 length: 15 amino acids. CDR3 protein: CASSVAGTGNQPQHF. CDR3 coding DNA: TGTGCCAGCAGTGTAGCCGGGACAGGAAATCAGCCCCAGCATTTT.